Listed here is a single T cell receptor beta chain. The sample belongs to a study of technical replicates of blood from a handful of donors. This CDR3 comprises 14 residues. Germline CDR1 is SGHTA and CDR2 is FQGNSA. V trimming: 5 bases; J trimming: 7 bases; junction bases outside the gene matches: 8. Profiled with immunoSEQ multiplex PCR; TCRdb holds only in-frame clones, not every one. Here the sample spans 80,000 to 85,000 clones, approximately 90% being singletons. The specimen was T cells isolated from PBMCs. This clonotype was sampled from a human donor in good health. The chain is built from TRBV7-2 and TRBJ1-5; TRBD1 matches at 7 bases. The CDR3 DNA sequence: TGTGCCAGCAGCCTCCGACAGGGAGGACAGCCCCAGCATTTT. Translation gives CASSLRQGGQPQHF.